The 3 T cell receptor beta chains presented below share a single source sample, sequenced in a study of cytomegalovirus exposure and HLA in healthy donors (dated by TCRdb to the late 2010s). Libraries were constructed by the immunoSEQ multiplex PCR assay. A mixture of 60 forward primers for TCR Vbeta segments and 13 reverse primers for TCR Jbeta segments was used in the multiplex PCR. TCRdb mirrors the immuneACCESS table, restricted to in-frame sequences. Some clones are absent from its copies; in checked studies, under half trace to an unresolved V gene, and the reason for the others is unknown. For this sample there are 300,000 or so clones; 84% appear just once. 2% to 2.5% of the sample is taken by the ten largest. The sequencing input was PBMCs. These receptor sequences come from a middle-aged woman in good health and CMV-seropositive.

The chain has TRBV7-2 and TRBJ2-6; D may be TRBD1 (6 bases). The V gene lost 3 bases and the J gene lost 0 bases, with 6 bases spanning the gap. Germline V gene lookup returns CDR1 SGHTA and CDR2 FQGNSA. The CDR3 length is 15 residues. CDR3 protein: CASSLDSSGANVLTF. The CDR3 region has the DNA TGTGCCAGCAGCTTGGACAGCTCTGGGGCCAACGTCCTGACTTTC.

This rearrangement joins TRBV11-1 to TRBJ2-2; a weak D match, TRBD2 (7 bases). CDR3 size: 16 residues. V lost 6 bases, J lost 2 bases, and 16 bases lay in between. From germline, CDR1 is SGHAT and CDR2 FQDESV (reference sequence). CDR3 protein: CASSWGREKNTGELFF. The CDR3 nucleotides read TGTGCCAGCAGTTGGGGGCGGGAGAAAAACACCGGGGAGCTGTTTTTT.

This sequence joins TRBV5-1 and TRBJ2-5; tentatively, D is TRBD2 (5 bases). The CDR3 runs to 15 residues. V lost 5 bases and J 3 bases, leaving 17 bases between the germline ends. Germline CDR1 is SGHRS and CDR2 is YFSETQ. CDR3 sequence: CASSLGGPEKETQYF. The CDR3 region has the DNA TGCGCCAGCAGTTTAGGAGGTCCGGAGAAAGAGACCCAGTACTTC. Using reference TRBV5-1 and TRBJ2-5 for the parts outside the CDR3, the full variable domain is KAGVTQTPRYLIKTRGQQVTLSCSPISGHRSVSWYQQTPGQGLQFLFEYFSETQRNKGNFPGRFSGRQFSNSRSEMNVSTLELGDSALYLCASSLGGPEKETQYFGPGTRLLVL.